The next 20 T cell receptor beta chains were all read from a single sample in a study of T cell responses to AZD1222 COVID-19 vaccine. Assay: immunoSEQ multiplex PCR; the TCRdb copy retains only in-frame clones and omits some. The sample includes about 84,000 clones, around nine tenths seen only once; the top ten take roughly 1.6%. Sequenced material: peripheral blood, taken on day 0 of AZD1222 vaccination. The receptors here all came from an adult in good health.

This sequence joins TRBV19 and TRBJ2-1; 9 bases align to TRBD2. The CDR3 is 13 amino acids. Germline V CDR1 and CDR2: LNHDA, SQIVND (reference sequence). V shed 8 bases, J shed 3 bases, and the junction held 2 bases outside the gene matches. The CDR3 is CASRLADYNEQFF. DNA for the CDR3: TGTGCCAGTCGACTAGCGGACTACAATGAGCAGTTCTTC.

This rearrangement joins TRBV5-4 to TRBJ2-3; 7 bases agree with TRBD1. V trimming: 4 bases; J trimming: 2 bases; junction bases outside the gene matches: 7. Germline CDR1 and CDR2: SGHNT and YYREEE (reference sequence). This CDR3 contains 15 residues. CDR3 in amino acids: CASSADRVPTDTQYF. CDR3 DNA: TGTGCCAGCAGCGCCGACAGGGTCCCCACAGATACGCAGTATTTT.

The rearrangement links TRBV6-1 to TRBJ1-2, with D unresolved. The CDR3 loop spans 12 amino acids. From germline, CDR1 is MNHNS and CDR2 SASEGT. V was cut by 4 bases and J by 0 bases, with 3 bases left in between. The CDR3 DNA reads as TGTGCCAGCAGTGGAGCTAACTATGGCTACACCTTC. This encodes CASSGANYGYTF.

The chain joins TRBV27 to TRBJ2-1; 13 bases fit TRBD2. Germline V gives CDR1 MNHEY, CDR2 SMNVEV (reference sequence). This CDR3 comprises 18 residues. V trimming: 4 bases; J trimming: 8 bases; junction bases outside the gene matches: 14. The CDR3 DNA reads TGTGCCAGCAGTTCCCGGGGACTAGCGGGACCCCGGGGCGATGAGCAGTTCTTC. Its protein product is CASSSRGLAGPRGDEQFF.

The V and J genes are TRBV19 and TRBJ2-2, with 16 bases that match TRBD2. This CDR3 is built from 17 residues. Trimming cost V 6 bases and J 6 bases; bases outside gene matches: 7. CDR1 is LNHDA and CDR2 is SQIVND in the germline V gene (reference sequence). As DNA, the CDR3 is TGTGCCAGTAGAGGGACTAGCGGGAGGGGAAAGGCCGGGGAGCTGTTTTTT. Its translation is CASRGTSGRGKAGELFF.

The chain uses TRBV5-5 and TRBJ2-1; D is possibly TRBD2 (6 bases). Trimming removed 0 bases from V and 9 bases from J, with 16 bases in between. CDR1 and CDR2 from the germline V gene are SGHKS and YYEKEE (reference sequence). This CDR3 comprises 15 residues. For the CDR3, the DNA is TGTGCCAGCAGCTTGGTTGGTCAGCTGGGGGGTGAGCAGTTCTTC. Translating it yields CASSLVGQLGGEQFF. Variable domain in full (rest from reference TRBV5-5 and TRBJ2-1): DAGVTQSPTHLIKTRGQQVTLRCSPISGHKSVSWYQQVLGQGPQFIFQYYEKEERGRGNFPDRFSARQFPNYSSELNVNALLLGDSALYLCASSLVGQLGGEQFFGPGTRLTVL.

V usage is TRBV13 and J usage is TRBJ2-2, with D unclear. This CDR3 contains 14 residues. Trimming stripped 2 bases from V and 6 bases from J, with 10 bases between. Germline V gives CDR1 PRHDT, CDR2 FYEKMQ (reference sequence). This CDR3 reads CASSLNSVSGELFF. In DNA, the CDR3 is TGTGCCAGCAGCTTAAACTCAGTTTCCGGGGAGCTGTTTTTT. Using reference TRBV13 and TRBJ2-2 for the parts outside the CDR3, the full variable domain is AAGVIQSPRHLIKEKRETATLKCYPIPRHDTVYWYQQGPGQDPQFLISFYEKMQSDKGSIPDRFSAQQFSDYHSELNMSSLELGDSALYFCASSLNSVSGELFFGEGSRLTVL.

The chain carries TRBV9 and TRBJ1-5; D unresolved. Germline loops: CDR1 SGDLS, CDR2 YYNGEE. Trimming cost V 3 bases and J 3 bases, with 10 bases left between them. The length of the CDR3 is 14 residues. CDR3 nucleotides: TGTGCCAGCAGCGATCGACCGAACAATCAGCCCCAGCATTTT. Encoded protein: CASSDRPNNQPQHF.

This chain joins TRBV3-1 (or the pseudogene TRBV3-2) and TRBJ2-7; weak D call: TRBD1 (5 bases). The V and J ends lost 4 bases and 2 bases respectively, with 21 bases between them. CDR3 length: 17 residues. Per the germline V gene, CDR1 is LGHDT and CDR2 is YNNKEL (reference sequence). CDR3 nucleotides: TGTGCCAGCAGCCCATCGACAGTAATGAGACCTACCTACGAGCAGTACTTC. It codes for CASSPSTVMRPTYEQYF.

The chain combines TRBV6-5 with TRBJ2-1; 11 nucleotides line up with TRBD2. This CDR3 region has 16 residues. The V and J ends lost 4 bases and 5 bases, in that order; junction bases with no gene match: 7. Germline V CDR1 and CDR2: MNHEY, SVGAGI. CDR3 bases: TGTGCCAGCAGTTGGACTAGCGGGTCGGGGAACAATGAGCAGTTCTTC. Encoded protein: CASSWTSGSGNNEQFF.

This chain connects TRBV18 to TRBJ1-1; D ambiguous. Germline V CDR1 and CDR2: KGHSH, LQKENI. V was pared by 5 bases and J by 2 bases, with 15 bases between. The CDR3 has 15 amino acids. This CDR3 reads CASSTNNGPNTEAFF. CDR3 in DNA: TGTGCCAGCTCAACCAACAACGGACCTAACACTGAAGCTTTCTTT.

The chain uses TRBV18 and TRBJ1-5, with 7 bases lining up with TRBD1. Germline CDR1 is KGHSH and CDR2 is LQKENI. The CDR3 covers 13 residues. After removal of 6 bases from V and 4 bases from J, the junction contained 3 bases not matched to a gene. The CDR3 bases are TGTGCCAGCTCGAGGGACAGAAATCAGCCCCAGCATTTT. Translation gives CASSRDRNQPQHF.

The rearrangement joins TRBV9 to TRBJ2-5; tentatively, D is TRBD1 or TRBD2 (7 bases each). Trimming removed 3 bases at V and 4 bases at J, with 22 bases between. This CDR3 comprises 17 residues. CDR1 is SGDLS, CDR2 YYNGEE, per germline. The CDR3 coding sequence is TGTGCCAGCAGCGGACGAAGGGGGGGACAGCGTGTAGAGACCCAGTACTTC. Translated, it gives CASSGRRGGQRVETQYF.

J is TRBJ1-2 and V is TRBV2; D is perhaps TRBD1 (5 bases). Germline V gives CDR1 SNHLY, CDR2 FYNNEI. Between the trimmed V and J ends, which lost 6 bases and 7 bases, there was a span of 21 bases. The CDR3 has 15 amino acids. The CDR3 DNA is TGTGCCAGCAGATCTGTCGGGGCGGGGGACGTTGGCTACACCTTC. The encoded protein is CASRSVGAGDVGYTF. Full variable domain (outside the CDR3, taken from reference TRBV2 and TRBJ1-2): EPEVTQTPSHQVTQMGQEVILRCVPISNHLYFYWYRQILGQKVEFLVSFYNNEISEKSEIFDDQFSVERPDGSNFTLKIRSTKLEDSAMYFCASRSVGAGDVGYTFGSGTRLTVV.

The CDR3 sequence: CASTSEGNEQYF. In DNA, the CDR3 is TGTGCCAGCACTAGCGAGGGAAACGAGCAGTACTTC. The chain links TRBV6-5 to TRBJ2-7, with a tentative D call TRBD2 (6 bases). This CDR3 contains 12 residues. CDR1 and CDR2 from the germline V gene are MNHEY and SVGAGI. V lost 7 bases and J lost 5, with 12 bases in between.

V is TRBV28 and J is TRBJ1-2; perhaps TRBD1 as D (5 bases). This CDR3 comprises 14 residues. V gave up 8 bases and J gave up 4 bases, with 17 bases separating them. The germline gives CDR1 MDHEN, CDR2 SYDVKM. The CDR3 DNA reads TGTGCCAGCCGCGCGCGGGGGACGGTCTATGGCTACACCTTC. Protein sequence: CASRARGTVYGYTF.

This chain connects TRBV2 to TRBJ2-7, with TRBD1 identical over 7 bases. Germline V gene lookup returns CDR1 SNHLY and CDR2 FYNNEI. This CDR3 contains 13 residues. V was clipped by 8 bases and J by 0 bases; unmatched bases: 4. For the CDR3, the DNA is TGTGCCAGCGAGACAGGGAGCTCCTACGAGCAGTACTTC. Protein product: CASETGSSYEQYF.

The CDR3 region is CASSFEGQGNNEQFF. The CDR3 nucleotides read TGTGCCAGCAGTTTTGAGGGACAGGGGAACAATGAGCAGTTCTTC. The rearrangement joins TRBV6-5 to TRBJ2-1; 10 nucleotides line up with TRBD1. Per the germline V gene, CDR1 is MNHEY and CDR2 is SVGAGI. This CDR3 region has 15 residues. Trimming at V came to 4 bases and at J to 5 bases, leaving 5 bases not matched to a gene.

The chain employs TRBV2 and TRBJ2-7; TRBD2 aligns across 7 bases. The ends lost 7 bases at V and 3 bases at J; junction bases unmatched: 9. Germline assignment: CDR1 SNHLY and CDR2 FYNNEI. CDR3 length: 14 amino acids. This CDR3 reads CASIRSGTRYEQYF. CDR3 coding DNA: TGTGCCAGCATCAGGAGCGGGACCCGCTACGAGCAGTACTTC.

The rearrangement links TRBV7-6 to TRBJ2-3, with 8 bases that match TRBD1. V lost 3 bases to trimming and J lost 2 bases; unmatched junction nucleotides: 4. This CDR3 comprises 15 residues. The germline V gene encodes CDR1 SGHVS and CDR2 FNYEAQ. CDR3 sequence: CASSFEGQVTDTQYF. In DNA, the CDR3 is TGTGCCAGCAGCTTTGAGGGACAGGTCACAGATACGCAGTATTTT.